The source of this TCR beta chain is a study of cytomegalovirus exposure and HLA in healthy donors. PCR primers comprised 60 Vbeta and 13 Jbeta primers. TCRdb keeps only in-frame clones here, not all; method: immunoSEQ multiplex PCR. The sample shows 55,000 to 70,000 clones, 75% to 90% of them seen only once. This TCR came from a woman aged 25-40 years in good health and CMV-seronegative. The sample consisted of PBMCs.

CDR3 DNA: TGTGCCATCAGTGACGGGGTGGGCAATCAGCCCCAGCATTTT. This gives the protein CAISDGVGNQPQHF. The gene calls are TRBV10-3 and TRBJ1-5; no firm D call. CDR3 length: 14 residues. V was cut by 3 bases and J by 2 bases, with 8 bases left in between. Germline assignment: CDR1 ENHRY and CDR2 SYGVKD.